One and the same sample provided the 26 T cell receptor beta chains below, sequenced in a study of cytomegalovirus exposure and HLA in healthy donors (dated by TCRdb to the late 2010s). The library was obtained by the immunoSEQ multiplex PCR assay. For the multiplex PCR, a mixture combining 60 forward primers for TCR Vbeta segments and 13 reverse primers for TCR Jbeta segments was used. The immuneACCESS repertoire file appears here via TCRdb, limited to in-frame rearrangements. These files lack a portion of the clones; in checked studies, under half of the deficit traces to unresolved V genes, and the cause of the others is not known. The sample table records about 100,000 clones; about 80% of these occur just once. The top ten hold less than 9% of the sample. The sample was PBMCs. These receptors originate from a man in his forties in good health and CMV-seropositive.

The J gene is TRBJ2-5, the V gene TRBV5-1; possibly TRBD1 for D (7 bases). The CDR3 has 15 amino acids. CDR1 is SGHRS, CDR2 YFSETQ, per germline. V was pared by 2 bases and J by 5 bases, with 16 bases between. The CDR3 sequence: CASSFQGGGGETQYF. The CDR3 bases are TGCGCCAGCAGCTTTCAAGGGGGCGGAGGGGAGACCCAGTACTTC.

The chain joins TRBV27 to TRBJ2-5, with a tentative D call TRBD1 (5 bases). Germline V gives CDR1 MNHEY, CDR2 SMNVEV (reference sequence). Trimming shortened V by 8 bases and J by 3 bases, and 16 bases separated the two germline ends. The CDR3 extends over 14 amino acids. In DNA, the CDR3 is TGTGCCAGCGCCGATAGCAGGGCAGAAGAGACCCAGTACTTC. Translating it yields CASADSRAEETQYF.

The chain has TRBV28 and TRBJ2-3, with D tentatively TRBD1 (5 bases). CDR1 MDHEN and CDR2 SYDVKM come from the germline V gene. This CDR3 is 16 amino acids long. V was trimmed by 0 bases and J by 0 bases, leaving 10 bases between them. The CDR3 DNA sequence: TGTGCCAGCAGTTTATGGGGGCTTACTAGCACAGATACGCAGTATTTT. Residues: CASSLWGLTSTDTQYF.

This clone was recorded only once. The chain joins TRBV2 to TRBJ2-7; 9 bases fit TRBD1. This CDR3 region has 15 residues. Per germline, CDR1 SNHLY and CDR2 FYNNEI. With V trimmed by 6 bases and J by 5 bases, 11 bases remained unmatched. Written as DNA, the CDR3 is TGTGCCAGCAGGAAGCAGACAGGGGGTGGCCACGAGCAGTACTTC. This sequence encodes CASRKQTGGGHEQYF.

The chain uses TRBV18 and TRBJ2-3, with 8 bases matching TRBD2. CDR3 size: 16 residues. Germline V gene data show CDR1 as KGHSH and CDR2 as LQKENI. V lost 4 bases, J lost 4 bases, and 10 bases stayed unmatched. CDR3 sequence: CASSLSTGLGADTQYF. The CDR3 DNA sequence: TGTGCCAGCTCACTTTCAACGGGACTAGGGGCAGATACGCAGTATTTT.

This clone was found once. The chain uses TRBV7-9 and TRBJ1-3, with 10 positions matching TRBD1. Germline CDR1 reads SEHNR; CDR2 reads FQNEAQ (reference sequence). This CDR3 contains 19 residues. V lost 4 bases to trimming and J lost 2 bases; unmatched junction nucleotides: 14. As DNA, the CDR3 is TGTGCCAGCAGCTCCTACACCAGCAGACAGGGGGCAACTGGAAACACCATATATTTT. Translating gives CASSSYTSRQGATGNTIYF.

This clone was found once. The chain uses TRBV6-1 and TRBJ2-3; 9 nucleotides align to TRBD1. With V trimmed by 1 base and J by 4 bases, 6 bases remained unmatched. This CDR3 is 16 amino acids long. Per germline, CDR1 MNHNS and CDR2 SASEGT. The CDR3 spells CASSEVRDRASDTQYF. The DNA of the CDR3 is TGTGCCAGCAGTGAAGTTAGGGACAGGGCGTCAGATACGCAGTATTTT.

This chain connects TRBV15 to TRBJ1-5; 7 bases line up with TRBD1. V shed 0 bases and J 0 bases; nucleotides not matched to a gene: 5. Germline V lookup: CDR1 LNHNV, CDR2 YYDKDF (reference sequence). This CDR3 has 17 residues. Written as DNA, the CDR3 is TGTGCCACCAGCAGAGATTACAGGGGCAATAGCAATCAGCCCCAGCATTTT. Translated: CATSRDYRGNSNQPQHF.

This clone was counted a single time. The chain combines TRBV2 with TRBJ1-1; D is perhaps TRBD1 (6 bases). Trimming removed 7 bases at V and 7 bases at J, with 13 bases between. Germline CDR1 reads SNHLY; CDR2 reads FYNNEI. This CDR3 is 12 amino acids long. The CDR3 DNA reads TGTGCCAGCAATCGGGGGGGCGGTGAAGCTTTCTTT. This encodes CASNRGGGEAFF.

The V gene is TRBV28, the J gene TRBJ2-1; 11 nucleotides align to TRBD2. The CDR3 is 18 amino acids. Germline V gene lookup returns CDR1 MDHEN and CDR2 SYDVKM. V was clipped by 4 bases and J by 1 base; unmatched bases: 9. Here the CDR3 DNA reads TGTGCCAGCAGTTCCCCCCGGCTAGCGGGAGGATCCTACAATGAGCAGTTCTTC. Its translation is CASSSPRLAGGSYNEQFF. Variable domain in full (rest from reference TRBV28 and TRBJ2-1): DVKVTQSSRYLVKRTGEKVFLECVQDMDHENMFWYRQDPGLGLRLIYFSYDVKMKEKGDIPEGYSVSREKKERFSLILESASTNQTSMYLCASSSPRLAGGSYNEQFFGPGTRLTVL.

The chain combines TRBV6-4 with TRBJ2-3, with D perhaps matching TRBD2 (5 bases). V lost 4 bases and J lost 9, with 14 bases in between. The CDR3 totals 13 residues. Looked up from germline, CDR1 is MRHNA and CDR2 is SNTAGT. CDR3 DNA sequence: TGTGCCAGCAGTGCGGGTCACCCGGGAACGCAGTATTTT. It encodes CASSAGHPGTQYF.

The rearrangement uses TRBV27 and TRBJ2-7, with 10 bases aligning to TRBD2. The CDR3 extends over 17 amino acids. V dropped 3 bases and J dropped 4; count of bases not matched to a gene: 12. Germline V gene lookup returns CDR1 MNHEY and CDR2 SMNVEV (reference sequence). The chain's CDR3 is CASSFGGSSGSKYEQYF. As DNA, the CDR3 is TGTGCCAGCAGTTTTGGTGGATCTAGCGGGAGTAAGTACGAGCAGTACTTC.

V usage is TRBV27 and J usage is TRBJ2-1; a possible D gene is TRBD1 (5 bases). The CDR3 runs 15 residues. Germline values: CDR1 MNHEY, CDR2 SMNVEV (reference sequence). Deletions cut 5 bases from V and 0 bases from J, with 11 bases between. As DNA, the CDR3 is TGTGCCAGCAGTGTCAGGGATAGCTCCTACAATGAGCAGTTCTTC. It translates to CASSVRDSSYNEQFF.

The rearrangement joins TRBV7-9 to TRBJ2-4; D may be TRBD2 (6 bases). The V and J ends lost 5 bases and 15 bases respectively, with 17 bases between them. The CDR3 sequence is 12 residues long. Per the germline V gene, CDR1 is SEHNR and CDR2 is FQNEAQ (reference sequence). The CDR3 DNA follows: TGTGCCAGCAGCCTAGAGGCGGGGCTTCGGTACTTC. This gives the protein CASSLEAGLRYF.

The chain combines TRBV27 with TRBJ2-7, with TRBD2 identical over 10 bases. The V and J ends lost 4 bases and 3 bases, in that order; junction bases with no gene match: 6. The CDR3 is 15 residues long. Germline loops: CDR1 MNHEY, CDR2 SMNVEV (reference sequence). The CDR3 DNA sequence: TGTGCCAGCAGTTCCCCCTTAGCGGGGGGCTACGAGCAGTACTTC. Its protein is CASSSPLAGGYEQYF.

Here the CDR3 DNA reads TGCAGCGTTGGACAGGGGGCAGGTCAGCCCCAGCATTTT. Amino acid sequence: CSVGQGAGQPQHF. The V and J genes are TRBV29-1 and TRBJ1-5, with 10 positions matching TRBD1. The CDR3 contains 13 residues. V was pared by 4 bases and J by 6 bases, with 3 bases of the junction left unmatched. Germline-derived CDR1 and CDR2 are SQVTM and ANQGSEA.

The chain employs TRBV9 and TRBJ2-3; 13 bases match TRBD2. The CDR3 runs to 16 residues. V shed 2 bases, J shed 8 bases, and the junction held 8 bases outside the gene matches. CDR1 and CDR2 (germline): SGDLS, YYNGEE. CDR3 amino acids: CASSVGLAGDVGTQYF. The CDR3 nucleotides are TGTGCCAGCAGCGTCGGACTAGCGGGAGACGTTGGTACGCAGTATTTT.

The chain combines TRBV12-5 with TRBJ1-1; D might be TRBD1 (5 bases). This CDR3 region has 13 residues. V shed 1 base and J shed 4 bases, with 7 bases lying between them. CDR1 is LGHNT and CDR2 is FRNRAP in the germline V gene. CDR3 amino acids: CASGLGGSTEAFF. The CDR3 DNA reads as TGTGCTAGTGGTTTGGGGGGCAGCACTGAAGCTTTCTTT.

In its sample, this clone was seen many times. In DNA form, the CDR3 reads TGTGCCAGCAGCCAGAAAGGGGGGGGGCTAGCCTACAATGAGCAGTTCTTC. Translation: CASSQKGGGLAYNEQFF. The V call is TRBV4-2, the J call TRBJ2-1; D may be TRBD2 (7 bases). Germline V lookup: CDR1 LGHNA, CDR2 YNFKEQ. Between the trimmed V and J ends, which lost 3 bases and 2 bases, there was a span of 17 bases. The CDR3 runs to 17 residues.

The count of this clone is one. CDR3 nucleotides: TGTGCCAGCAGCTTTAGCGGGAGACAGGTGGTAGAGCAGTTCTTC. This encodes CASSFSGRQVVEQFF. The chain employs TRBV7-2 and TRBJ2-1; 9 bases match TRBD2. The CDR3 is 15 residues long. The ends lost 3 bases at V and 10 bases at J; junction bases unmatched: 10. CDR1 and CDR2 (germline): SGHTA, FQGNSA.

The chain employs TRBV11-2 and TRBJ1-3; possibly TRBD1 for D (6 bases). CDR1 and CDR2 (germline): SGHAT, FQNNGV. Between the trimmed V and J ends, which lost 5 bases and 0 bases, there was a span of 14 bases. The CDR3 sequence is 16 residues long. CDR3 DNA sequence: TGTGCCAGCAGCACAGTACAGGGTAGCTCTGGAAACACCATATATTTT. This gives the protein CASSTVQGSSGNTIYF.

This clone was seen once. J is TRBJ2-1 and V is TRBV5-1; 8 bases match TRBD1. The CDR3 length is 14 residues. Trimming cost V 4 bases and J 4 bases; bases outside gene matches: 4. Germline loops: CDR1 SGHRS, CDR2 YFSETQ. Written as DNA, the CDR3 is TGCGCCAGCAGCGGCCAGGGGGCTTACAATGAGCAGTTCTTC. It specifies CASSGQGAYNEQFF.

This chain connects TRBV12-5 to TRBJ2-1; maybe TRBD1 (5 bases). Germline loops: CDR1 LGHNT, CDR2 FRNRAP. V was cut by 5 bases and J by 3 bases, with 20 bases left in between. CDR3 size: 17 residues. CDR3 protein: CASGLPRQGSLYNEQFF. CDR3 coding DNA: TGTGCTAGTGGTCTCCCCCGGCAGGGTTCCCTCTACAATGAGCAGTTCTTC.

This sequence joins TRBV6-5 and TRBJ2-7; tentatively, D is TRBD1 (5 bases). Germline V gene sequence: CDR1 MNHEY, CDR2 SVGAGI. The CDR3 totals 14 residues. Trimming shortened V by 6 bases and J by 3 bases, and 15 bases separated the two germline ends. The CDR3 coding sequence is TGTGCCAGCAGCCCACAGGCAGCTCACTACGAGCAGTACTTC. Translation: CASSPQAAHYEQYF.

This clone was seen just once. The chain has TRBV6-4 and TRBJ2-2; TRBD2 agrees at 9 bases. Germline CDR1 reads MRHNA; CDR2 reads SNTAGT. The CDR3 spans 15 residues. Trimming cost V 2 bases and J 10 bases; bases outside gene matches: 8. The CDR3 sequence: CASSDAAGGHPELFF. Here the CDR3 DNA reads TGTGCCAGCAGTGACGCGGCGGGGGGGCATCCGGAGCTGTTTTTT.

In the case of this clone: The junction and the germline gene differ at one end; a read error may be behind it. The V call is TRBV7-9, the J call TRBJ2-1; unclear D gene. The length of the CDR3 is 12 residues. Germline loops: CDR1 SEHNR, CDR2 FQNEAQ (reference sequence). The chain's CDR3 is CSSSSLGDEQFF. The CDR3 DNA follows: TGTTCCAGCAGCTCTCTAGGCGATGAGCAGTTCTTC. The entire variable domain, with the rest obtained from reference TRBV7-9 and TRBJ2-1, is as follows: DTGVSQNPRHKITKRGQNVTFRCDPISEHNRLYWYRQTLGQGPEFLTYFQNEAQLEKSRLLSDRFSAERPKGSFSTLEIQRTEQGDSAMYLCSSSSLGDEQFFGPGTRLTVL.